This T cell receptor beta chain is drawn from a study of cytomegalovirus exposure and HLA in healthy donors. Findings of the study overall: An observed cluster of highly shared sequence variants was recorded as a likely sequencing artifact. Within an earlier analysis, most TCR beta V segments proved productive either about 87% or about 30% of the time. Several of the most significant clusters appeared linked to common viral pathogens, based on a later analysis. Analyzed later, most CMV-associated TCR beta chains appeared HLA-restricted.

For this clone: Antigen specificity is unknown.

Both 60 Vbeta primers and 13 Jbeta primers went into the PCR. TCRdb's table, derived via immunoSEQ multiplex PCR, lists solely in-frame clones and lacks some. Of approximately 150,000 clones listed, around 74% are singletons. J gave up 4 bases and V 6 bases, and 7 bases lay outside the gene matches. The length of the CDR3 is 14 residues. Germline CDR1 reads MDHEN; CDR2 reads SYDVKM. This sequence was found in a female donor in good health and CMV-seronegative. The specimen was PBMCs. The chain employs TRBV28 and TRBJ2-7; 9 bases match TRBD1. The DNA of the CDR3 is TGTGCCAGCAGAGGGACAGGGTCCGCGTACGAGCAGTACTTC. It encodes CASRGTGSAYEQYF.